Listed below are T cell receptor beta chains from one sample, sequenced in a study of CD8+ T cells in alopecia areata. Profiled with immunoSEQ multiplex PCR; TCRdb holds only in-frame clones, not every one. The sample has over 150,000 clones, 63% seen once. The input for sequencing was CD4+ T cells sorted from blood, taken at week 0. These receptors all come from a human donor with alopecia areata. The CDR3 runs from the conserved cysteine through the conserved F or W. Fields, in order: D gene, clone size, J gene, V gene, CDR3 DNA, CDR3 protein. A D gene is named only where the DNA matches it firmly. Size tells how often a clone was seen (once, few, many) or the class of an expanded clone, and some rows leave it out.

- | - | TRBJ1-1 | TRBV2 | TGTGCCAATGCGGTGGGGATGAACACTGAAGCTTTCTTT | CANAVGMNTEAFF
- | - | TRBJ2-3 | TRBV4-3 | TGCGCCAGCAGCCAGGGACTGAGCACAGATACGCAGTATTTT | CASSQGLSTDTQYF
- | - | TRBJ2-6 | TRBV7-2 | TGTGCCAGCAGCGCCCAACCCCTTAACTCTGGGGCCAACGTCCTGACTTTC | CASSAQPLNSGANVLTF
- | - | TRBJ1-5 | TRBV5-4 | TGTGCCAGCATCAACCCGCAGGGTACCCATAGCAATCAGCCCCAGCATTTT | CASINPQGTHSNQPQHF
TRBD2 | - | TRBJ2-3 | TRBV5-1 | TGCGCCAGCAACCCTAGCGGGAGAAGCACAGATACGCAGTATTTT | CASNPSGRSTDTQYF
- | - | TRBJ1-1 | TRBV30 | TGTGCCAGCCAGGACAGACTAAACACTGAAGCTTTCTTT | CASQDRLNTEAFF
- | - | TRBJ1-1 | TRBV30 | TGTGCCTGGAGTGTGGACGCGGCATATGAAGCTTTCTTT | CAWSVDAAYEAFF
TRBD1 | - | TRBJ2-5 | TRBV5-1 | TGCGCCAGCAGCTTAGGGGACAGCGTTCCAGCTCAAGAGACCCAGTACTTC | CASSLGDSVPAQETQYF
TRBD1 | - | TRBJ2-4 | TRBV11-2 | TGTGCCAGCAGCTTTGATCCGGGACAGGGGATGGACATTCAGTACTTC | CASSFDPGQGMDIQYF
- | - | TRBJ1-1 | TRBV30 | TGTGCCTGGAGAGTTCAGGGGCGCACTGAAGCTTTCTTT | CAWRVQGRTEAFF
- | - | TRBJ2-5 | TRBV30 | TGTGCCTGGGGGTTTGGACCCGGATGGGGGACCCAGTACTTC | CAWGFGPGWGTQYF
TRBD1 | - | TRBJ1-5 | TRBV30 | TGTGCCTGGGGGACAGGGGGGTCGAGGAATCAGCCCCAGCATTTT | CAWGTGGSRNQPQHF
- | - | TRBJ1-2 | TRBV4-3 | TGCGCCAGCAGCCAAGATTCTAAAGGAGGCTACACCTTC | CASSQDSKGGYTF
TRBD1 | few | TRBJ2-7 | TRBV5-5 | TGTGCCAGCAGCTTGTTCGGGACAGGACCCTACGAGCAGTACTTC | CASSLFGTGPYEQYF
TRBD1 | - | TRBJ1-2 | TRBV29-1 | TGCAGCGTTGAAGGAGGCAGGGACAGCTATGGCTACACCTTC | CSVEGGRDSYGYTF
TRBD1 | - | TRBJ2-3 | TRBV30 | TGTGCCTGGAACCCAGGGACAGGCGATTTTACGCAGTATTTT | CAWNPGTGDFTQYF
- | once | TRBJ2-5 | TRBV7-8 | TGTGCCAGCAGCTTAGAGACCCAGTACTTC | CASSLETQYF
- | - | TRBJ2-1 | TRBV29-1 | TGCAGCGCCAAAGGAGATGAGCAGTTCTTC | CSAKGDEQFF
TRBD1 | - | TRBJ1-6 | TRBV18 | TGTGCCAGCTCACCAACCGGGACAGGGTCAGGATCACCCCTCCACTTT | CASSPTGTGSGSPLHF
- | - | TRBJ1-5 | TRBV19 | TGTGCCAGTACCCTCGGGGGGGCAGGGCGACAGCCCCAGCATTTT | CASTLGGAGRQPQHF
- | - | TRBJ2-3 | TRBV7-9 | TGTGCCAGCAGCGTAGACAGAATGCTAAATACGCAGTATTTT | CASSVDRMLNTQYF
TRBD1 | - | TRBJ2-7 | TRBV29-1 | TGCAGCGTTGAAGGGGACAGGGACACACAGCTGCACTTC | CSVEGDRDTQLHF
- | - | TRBJ2-5 | TRBV28 | TGTGCCAGCACCCGTCCCCCCGAGACCCAGTACTTC | CASTRPPETQYF
- | few | TRBJ1-2 | TRBV19 | TGTGCCAGTAGACCCCATGCGCGGGGAGGGTATGGCTACACCTTC | CASRPHARGGYGYTF
- | few | TRBJ1-2 | TRBV29-1 | TGCAGCGTTGATACGGCAGCTGGTGGCTACACCTTC | CSVDTAAGGYTF
TRBD1 | few | TRBJ2-7 | TRBV10-3 | TGTGCCATCAGCCTCGGGACAGGGACCTACGAGCAGTACTTC | CAISLGTGTYEQYF
- | few | TRBJ2-7 | TRBV6-1 | TGTGCCAGCAGTTCCCCGGAGGGGATAGGAGAGCAGTACTTC | CASSSPEGIGEQYF
- | - | TRBJ2-5 | TRBV29-1 | TGCAGCTCTTCTAGAGGACTAGAGACCCAGTACTTC | CSSSRGLETQYF
- | - | TRBJ1-2 | TRBV5-1 | TGCGCCAGCAAAGATCGGGTGTGGGACTATGGCTACACCTTC | CASKDRVWDYGYTF
- | - | TRBJ2-4 | TRBV2 | TGTGCCAGCAGTGAAAGTCAGGGGGGAGCCAAAAACATTCAGTACTTC | CASSESQGGAKNIQYF
- | - | TRBJ1-6 | TRBV7-2 | TGTGCCAGCAGCGGATTGGGGACGGGATCACCCCTCCACTTT | CASSGLGTGSPLHF
TRBD1 | once | TRBJ2-2 | TRBV4-3 | TGCGCCAGCAGCCTAAATACAGGGGGCGATGGCACCGGGGAGCTGTTTTTT | CASSLNTGGDGTGELFF
TRBD1 | few | TRBJ2-5 | TRBV5-1 | TGCGCCAGCAGCTCGGGACAGGGTGGGTTAGAGACCCAGTACTTC | CASSSGQGGLETQYF
TRBD2 | - | TRBJ2-3 | TRBV7-2 | TGTGCCAGCAGCACCCGGACTAGCGGGGATACGCAGTATTTT | CASSTRTSGDTQYF
- | few | TRBJ2-3 | TRBV14 | TGTGCCAGCAGCCTGGGACCGGGGGGCACAGATACGCAGTATTTT | CASSLGPGGTDTQYF
- | - | TRBJ1-2 | TRBV29-1 | TGCAGCGTTGTCGATAACTATGGCTACACCTTC | CSVVDNYGYTF